The clone carrying this T cell receptor beta chain was seen just once. Its specificity is unknown. Assay used: immunoSEQ multiplex PCR; TCRdb lists only in-frame clones, some missing. In the table there are 120,000 to 150,000 clones, about 90% of which are singletons. This sample is part of a study of T cell responses to AZD1222 COVID-19 vaccine. General study findings and limits: The donor cohort was predominantly white British with a female majority, and clonal diversity may have been underestimated. Along spike, vaccine-associated CD4 TCRs were found throughout, with dominance at 160-218 and 743-854.

CDR1 is MNHEY, CDR2 SVGAGI, per germline. This CDR3 contains 14 residues. Trimming took 6 bases from V and 1 from J, leaving 12 bases between them. The clonotype comes from an adult in good health. Sample: peripheral blood, taken on day 0 of MenACWY control vaccination. The chain couples TRBV6-5 to TRBJ1-1; D perhaps matches TRBD1 (6 bases). Here the CDR3 DNA reads TGTGCCAGCAGAGGTGGACAGAAGAACACTGAAGCTTTCTTT. Translating gives CASRGGQKNTEAFF.